The 20 T cell receptor beta chains presented below share a single source sample, sequenced in a study of OX40 agonist ivuxolimab in advanced cancers. Data came from immunoSEQ multiplex PCR; TCRdb stores just in-frame clones and leaves some out. The sample records around 67,000 clones, about 88% being singletons. This specimen was CD4+ or CD8+ T cells sorted from blood, taken in a trial of the OX40 agonist ivuxolimab. These receptors were taken from an adult with an advanced solid tumor such as melanoma, head and neck, liver or kidney cancer.

This clone has a handful of counts. The chain couples TRBV9 to TRBJ1-2; tentative D call: TRBD1 (5 bases). The CDR3 totals 14 residues. Between the trimmed V and J ends, which lost 4 bases and 2 bases, there was a span of 12 bases. Germline-derived CDR1 and CDR2 are SGDLS and YYNGEE. The CDR3 nucleotides read TGTGCCAGCAGCCCCGGGACGGAAAACTATGGCTACACCTTC. It translates to CASSPGTENYGYTF.

The V and J genes are TRBV13 and TRBJ2-2; the match to TRBD1 covers 9 bases. Per germline, CDR1 PRHDT and CDR2 FYEKMQ (reference sequence). This CDR3 contains 15 residues. With 3 bases clipped from V and 5 bases from J, the junction kept 4 bases outside the gene matches. The CDR3 bases are TGTGCCAGCAGCTTTTACAGGGGGCTAACCGGGGAGCTGTTTTTT. It encodes CASSFYRGLTGELFF.

V gene TRBV19 combines with J gene TRBJ2-7, with 8 bases lining up with TRBD1. Germline V lookup: CDR1 LNHDA, CDR2 SQIVND (reference sequence). The CDR3 contains 15 residues. After removal of 5 bases from V and 2 bases from J, the junction contained 8 bases not matched to a gene. The CDR3 loop is CASSLRAGGTYEQYF. In DNA form, the CDR3 reads TGTGCCAGTAGTTTAAGGGCAGGGGGCACCTACGAGCAGTACTTC.

The sample holds a few counts of this clone. The chain has TRBV7-2 and TRBJ2-3; no clear D. The CDR3 is 11 amino acids. The V gene lost 8 bases and the J gene lost 2 bases, with 5 bases spanning the gap. Germline CDR1 reads SGHTA; CDR2 reads FQGNSA. The CDR3 sequence is CASSTTDTQYF. CDR3 DNA sequence: TGTGCCAGCTCTACCACAGATACGCAGTATTTT. The entire variable domain, with the rest obtained from reference TRBV7-2 and TRBJ2-3, is as follows: GAGVSQSPSNKVTEKGKDVELRCDPISGHTALYWYRQSLGQGLEFLIYFQGNSAPDKSGLPSDRFSAERTGGSVSTLTIQRTQQEDSAVYLCASSTTDTQYFGPGTRLTVL.

The chain has TRBV18 and TRBJ2-7; 7 bases match TRBD1. V was pared by 0 bases and J by 5 bases, with 7 bases of the junction left unmatched. The CDR3 sequence is 15 residues long. Germline V gene sequence: CDR1 KGHSH, CDR2 LQKENI. This CDR3 reads CASSPPNRGSNEQYF. CDR3 in DNA: TGTGCCAGCTCACCACCGAACAGGGGTAGCAACGAGCAGTACTTC.

This clone was observed once. This sequence joins TRBV5-6 and TRBJ1-2, with TRBD1 matching 11 bases. The CDR3 is 16 residues long. Germline V gene lookup returns CDR1 SGHDT and CDR2 YYEEEE. The V segment lost 0 bases and the J segment 7 bases; nucleotides outside the gene matches: 8. The CDR3: CASSLGMGQGVGGYTF. The CDR3 coding sequence is TGTGCCAGCAGCTTGGGGATGGGACAGGGGGTTGGTGGCTACACCTTC.

This chain joins TRBV5-1 and TRBJ2-1, with D unclear. The V end was cut by 3 bases, the J end by 0 bases, with 10 bases between. CDR1 is SGHRS and CDR2 is YFSETQ in the germline V gene. There are 15 residues in the CDR3. In DNA, the CDR3 is TGCGCCAGCAGCTCGGACGGAAGCTCCTACAATGAGCAGTTCTTC. This encodes CASSSDGSSYNEQFF.

The chain is built from TRBV5-4 and TRBJ2-2, with D hard to call. Looked up from germline, CDR1 is SGHNT and CDR2 is YYREEE (reference sequence). V lost 2 bases, J lost 4 bases, and 6 bases lay in between. This CDR3 contains 13 residues. CDR3 protein: CASSFFLTGELFF. For the CDR3, the DNA is TGTGCCAGCAGCTTTTTTCTCACCGGGGAGCTGTTTTTT.

This clone was observed once. CDR3 region: CASSTHSGAPYGYTF. DNA of the CDR3: TGCGCCAGCAGCACCCACTCAGGGGCCCCCTATGGCTACACCTTC. The chain recombines TRBV5-1 with TRBJ1-2; possibly TRBD1 for D (6 bases). The V gene's germline CDR1 is SGHRS and CDR2 YFSETQ. The CDR3 is 15 residues long. V lost 4 bases, J lost 4 bases, and 17 bases lay in between.

By its share, this clone is medium-sized. This chain links TRBV28 with TRBJ2-1; unclear D gene. The ends were cut back, 10 bases at V and 0 bases at J, with 13 bases in the middle. This CDR3 comprises 14 residues. CDR1 is MDHEN and CDR2 is SYDVKM in the germline V gene. CDR3 protein: CATNLANSYNEQFF. CDR3 nucleotides: TGTGCCACCAACTTGGCGAACTCCTACAATGAGCAGTTCTTC.

The chain is built from TRBV18 and TRBJ2-7; weak D call: TRBD2 (5 bases). V dropped 3 bases and J dropped 2 bases, with 11 bases sitting between them. CDR1 KGHSH and CDR2 LQKENI come from the germline V gene. The length of the CDR3 is 14 residues. The CDR3 here is CASSPGISAYEQYF. The CDR3 region has the DNA TGTGCCAGCTCACCCGGGATTTCCGCCTACGAGCAGTACTTC.

The J gene is TRBJ1-2, the V gene TRBV7-2, with 8 bases aligning to TRBD1. The germline V gene encodes CDR1 SGHTA and CDR2 FQGNSA. This CDR3 comprises 12 residues. With V trimmed by 1 base and J by 10 bases, 2 bases remained unmatched. This CDR3 reads CASSLEGQVYTF. CDR3 coding DNA: TGTGCCAGCAGCTTAGAGGGACAGGTCTACACCTTC.

The V and J genes are TRBV2 and TRBJ2-7, with TRBD2 matching 9 bases. The CDR3 is 15 residues long. J was trimmed by 9 bases and V by 1 base; bases with no gene match: 10. The V gene's germline CDR1 is SNHLY and CDR2 FYNNEI. Here the CDR3 reads CASSEVAGGTSGQYF. CDR3 in DNA: TGTGCCAGCAGTGAAGTGGCGGGAGGGACTTCGGGGCAGTACTTC.

The J gene is TRBJ2-3, the V gene TRBV7-2; 9 nucleotides line up with TRBD2. V lost 6 bases and J lost 5; bases outside the gene matches: 12. This CDR3 comprises 16 residues. Germline V gene data show CDR1 as SGHTA and CDR2 as FQGNSA. CDR3 residues: CASRTNMRGGLDTQYF. The CDR3 nucleotides are TGTGCCAGCAGAACAAATATGCGGGGGGGCTTAGATACGCAGTATTTT.

The sample holds one count of this clone. CDR3 residues: CASSQPGINSPLHF. The CDR3 region has the DNA TGCGCCAGCAGCCAACCAGGAATCAATTCACCCCTCCACTTT. This chain joins TRBV4-1 and TRBJ1-6; D not certain. The CDR3 has 14 residues. V gave up 2 bases and J gave up 7 bases, with 9 bases separating them. Germline V lookup: CDR1 MGHRA, CDR2 YSYEKL.

This chain joins TRBV7-2 and TRBJ1-2; 8 bases line up with TRBD1. This CDR3 comprises 19 residues. The V segment lost 5 bases and the J segment 1 base; nucleotides outside the gene matches: 18. Germline values: CDR1 SGHTA, CDR2 FQGNSA. The CDR3 DNA is TGTGCCAGCAGCGTACCGAGCGGGGACAGGCGGCAAGATAACTATGGCTACACCTTC. It codes for CASSVPSGDRRQDNYGYTF.

The gene calls are TRBV10-3 and TRBJ1-1; 8 bases match TRBD1. The CDR3 has 12 amino acids. Germline CDR1 reads ENHRY; CDR2 reads SYGVKD. With V trimmed by 5 bases and J by 6 bases, 2 bases remained unmatched. CDR3 region: CAISRTGPEAFF. CDR3 DNA: TGTGCCATCAGTCGGACAGGGCCTGAAGCTTTCTTT.

This chain uses TRBV7-9 with TRBJ2-7, with 8 bases fitting TRBD2. V lost 2 bases and J lost 3; bases outside the gene matches: 0. The CDR3 loop spans 13 amino acids. The V gene's germline CDR1 is SEHNR and CDR2 FQNEAQ (reference sequence). In DNA form, the CDR3 reads TGTGCCAGCAGCTTAACTAGCGGCTACGAGCAGTACTTC. It specifies CASSLTSGYEQYF.

This clone was counted once. The J gene is TRBJ2-5, the V gene TRBV11-2; no firm D call. CDR1 is SGHAT, CDR2 FQNNGV, per germline. V was clipped by 4 bases and J by 5 bases, with 11 bases between them. This CDR3 is 13 amino acids long. The DNA for the CDR3 is TGTGCCAGCAGCTCTCAGGCTGGGGAGACCCAGTACTTC. Translated, it gives CASSSQAGETQYF.

The chain recombines TRBV5-1 with TRBJ2-5; D is unclear. Trimming stripped 7 bases from V and 5 bases from J, with 21 bases between. CDR1 is SGHRS, CDR2 YFSETQ, per germline. This CDR3 contains 15 residues. CDR3 sequence reads: CASLANLGVEETQYF. CDR3 nucleotides: TGCGCCAGCTTGGCGAACCTTGGGGTGGAGGAGACCCAGTACTTC.